These 31 T cell receptor beta chains were sequenced from one sample in a study of blood T cell repertoires in COVID-19. Using immunoSEQ multiplex PCR, the repertoire was profiled, and TCRdb retains in-frame clones only, with some absent. The table lists 300,000 to 400,000 clones, roughly 89% of them singletons. Sequenced: PBMCs or T cells enriched from blood (not recorded which). Receptors originate from a man aged 60 to 75 who had recovered from COVID-19.

The V gene is TRBV6-5, the J gene TRBJ2-1; 7 bases are a match to TRBD2. The J segment lost 7 bases and the V segment lost 2 bases, leaving 8 bases of the junction unmatched. Germline values: CDR1 MNHEY, CDR2 SVGAGI. The CDR3 consists of 15 residues. Written as DNA, the CDR3 is TGTGCCAGCAGTTACACGGGACTAACGGCTAATGAGCAGTTCTTC. Protein sequence: CASSYTGLTANEQFF.

This rearrangement joins TRBV4-1 to TRBJ2-7; TRBD2 agrees at 11 bases. V gave up 4 bases and J gave up 3 bases; unmatched junction bases: 2. CDR1 and CDR2 from the germline V gene are MGHRA and YSYEKL. The CDR3 is made up of 14 amino acids. The CDR3 DNA reads TGCGCCAGCAGCCCTGGGACTAGCGGCTACGAGCAGTACTTC. Protein sequence: CASSPGTSGYEQYF.

This chain joins TRBV28 and TRBJ1-4; TRBD1 might be the D (6 bases). This CDR3 is 15 amino acids long. Per germline, CDR1 MDHEN and CDR2 SYDVKM. V was cut by 3 bases and J by 4 bases, with 12 bases left in between. The CDR3 sequence is CASSLGDRFNEKLFF. The CDR3 region has the DNA TGTGCCAGCAGTTTGGGTGACAGGTTTAATGAAAAACTGTTTTTT.

V gene TRBV5-4 combines with J gene TRBJ1-2; D may be TRBD1 (5 bases). The ends were cut back, 2 bases at V and 7 bases at J, with 18 bases in the middle. The CDR3 is 15 amino acids. Germline V gene lookup returns CDR1 SGHNT and CDR2 YYREEE (reference sequence). The chain's CDR3 is CASSLGLGGGGGYTF. The DNA of the CDR3 is TGTGCCAGCAGCTTAGGCCTAGGCGGGGGGGGTGGCTACACCTTC.

V and J are TRBV7-9 and TRBJ1-1, with 8 bases aligning to TRBD1. Trimming took 3 bases from V and 4 from J; bases not matched to a gene: 13. Germline lookup yields CDR1 SEHNR and CDR2 FQNEAQ (reference sequence). The length of the CDR3 is 17 residues. As DNA, the CDR3 is TGTGCCAGCAGCTTTGGAGACAGGGGATTGGGGAGCACTGAAGCTTTCTTT. Translation gives CASSFGDRGLGSTEAFF.

The V call is TRBV24-1, the J call TRBJ2-1; no clear D. The CDR3 spans 12 residues. The V end lost 3 bases, the J end lost 9 bases, and 8 bases lay between the germline ends. Germline CDR1 reads KGHDR; CDR2 reads SFDVKD. The DNA of the CDR3 is TGTGCCACCAGTGATCCGCCCGGTGAGCAGTTCTTC. It translates to CATSDPPGEQFF.

The rearrangement joins TRBV4-3 to TRBJ2-3, with a weak D call TRBD1 (8 bases). V was trimmed by 0 bases and J by 4 bases, leaving 14 bases between them. Germline V CDR1 and CDR2: LGHNA, YSLEER. The CDR3 consists of 16 residues. As DNA, the CDR3 is TGCGCCAGCAGCCAAGAAGGTACAGGGGGGGCAGATACGCAGTATTTT. Translating it yields CASSQEGTGGADTQYF.

This chain links TRBV5-4 with TRBJ2-1; D perhaps matches TRBD1 (8 bases). The CDR3 length is 15 residues. Germline V gene sequence: CDR1 SGHNT, CDR2 YYREEE (reference sequence). V dropped 1 base and J dropped 9 bases, with 17 bases sitting between them. CDR3 coding DNA: TGTGCCAGCAGCTTGTCATCCACAGGGGGGGGTGAGCAGTTCTTC. It specifies CASSLSSTGGGEQFF.

The chain is built from TRBV5-1 and TRBJ2-5; D is ambiguous. Germline V gives CDR1 SGHRS, CDR2 YFSETQ. This CDR3 has 14 amino acids. Trimming removed 4 bases at V and 4 bases at J, with 14 bases between. The CDR3 sequence is CASSDANTGETQYF. CDR3 DNA sequence: TGCGCCAGCAGCGATGCGAATACGGGAGAGACCCAGTACTTC.

The table lists this clone with a count of one. The chain links TRBV7-3 to TRBJ2-5; the D gene is possibly TRBD1 (5 bases). Germline V lookup: CDR1 SGHTA, CDR2 FQGTGA. The germline V and J ends were trimmed by 1 base and 3 bases, with 6 bases remaining between them. This CDR3 region has 13 residues. For the CDR3, the DNA is TGTGCCAGCAGCTTAAGCAGGGAAGAGACCCAGTACTTC. This codes for CASSLSREETQYF.

The rearrangement uses TRBV9 and TRBJ2-2; TRBD2 aligns across 7 bases. V was clipped by 4 bases and J by 0 bases; unmatched bases: 12. The CDR3 length is 18 residues. Germline CDR1 reads SGDLS; CDR2 reads YYNGEE. The CDR3 nucleotides read TGTGCCAGCAGCCCCCGGTATTGGGGGGGTACGAACACCGGGGAGCTGTTTTTT. Protein sequence: CASSPRYWGGTNTGELFF.

This clone was seen a few times. This chain uses TRBV21-1 with TRBJ1-1. TRBV21-1 corresponds to a pseudogene. This CDR3 spans 13 amino acids. The CDR3 here is CASSPSFHTEAFF. The CDR3 DNA is TGTGCCAGCAGCCCTTCCTTTCACACTGAAGCTTTCTTT.

The CDR3 coding sequence is TGCGCCAGCAGCTTGGAACTAGCGGGGAGGAACATTCAGTACTTC. Translating it yields CASSLELAGRNIQYF. The chain joins TRBV5-1 to TRBJ2-4, with 10 bases identical to TRBD2. V shed 0 bases and J 7 bases; nucleotides not matched to a gene: 4. Germline V CDR1 and CDR2: SGHRS, YFSETQ. The length of the CDR3 is 15 residues. The entire variable domain, with the rest obtained from reference TRBV5-1 and TRBJ2-4, is as follows: KAGVTQTPRYLIKTRGQQVTLSCSPISGHRSVSWYQQTPGQGLQFLFEYFSETQRNKGNFPGRFSGRQFSNSRSEMNVSTLELGDSALYLCASSLELAGRNIQYFGAGTRLSVL.

The rearrangement uses TRBV5-1 and TRBJ1-2; 8 bases agree with TRBD1. Germline V CDR1 and CDR2: SGHRS, YFSETQ. V shed 2 bases and J 6 bases; nucleotides not matched to a gene: 3. The CDR3 is made up of 13 amino acids. The CDR3 loop reads CASSLPGGDGYTF. The CDR3 nucleotides read TGCGCCAGCAGCTTACCAGGGGGCGATGGCTACACCTTC.

The count of this clone is one. The chain joins TRBV13 to TRBJ1-6; 8 bases line up with TRBD1. V shed 5 bases and J 5 bases; nucleotides not matched to a gene: 5. CDR3 length equals 15 residues. CDR1 and CDR2 (germline): PRHDT, FYEKMQ (reference sequence). In DNA form, the CDR3 reads TGTGCCAGCAGCCACAGGGGGGGGAATAATTCACCCCTCCACTTT. The encoded protein is CASSHRGGNNSPLHF.

This rearrangement joins TRBV5-1 to TRBJ2-7; D is unresolved. Germline CDR1 reads SGHRS; CDR2 reads YFSETQ. The CDR3 is made up of 14 amino acids. V was shortened by 7 bases and J by 2 bases, with 16 bases between the two germline ends. Here the CDR3 reads CASAIDPRAYEQYF. DNA for the CDR3: TGCGCCAGCGCCATTGATCCGCGCGCCTACGAGCAGTACTTC.

The chain couples TRBV5-1 to TRBJ1-4; 9 nucleotides agree with TRBD1. V shed 4 bases and J 7 bases; nucleotides not matched to a gene: 8. There are 15 residues in the CDR3. The germline V gene encodes CDR1 SGHRS and CDR2 YFSETQ. The DNA for the CDR3 is TGCGCCAGCAGCGGGCAGGGACAGGGTGTTGAAAAACTGTTTTTT. Translation: CASSGQGQGVEKLFF.

This chain links TRBV6-1 with TRBJ1-1, with D tentatively TRBD1 (6 bases). Per the germline V gene, CDR1 is MNHNS and CDR2 is SASEGT. V shed 3 bases and J shed 5 bases, with 16 bases lying between them. CDR3 length: 15 amino acids. CDR3 amino acids: CASSDGGRGKTEAFF. DNA of the CDR3: TGTGCCAGCAGTGACGGGGGGCGGGGAAAAACTGAAGCTTTCTTT.

This rearrangement joins TRBV19 to TRBJ2-7; 9 positions match TRBD2. Germline V gene data show CDR1 as LNHDA and CDR2 as SQIVND (reference sequence). This CDR3 has 15 residues. V trimming: 3 bases; J trimming: 5 bases; junction bases outside the gene matches: 8. The DNA for the CDR3 is TGTGCCAGTAGTATCGGTAGCGGGAGAAGTGACGAGCAGTACTTC. Its translation: CASSIGSGRSDEQYF.

The rearrangement uses TRBV29-1 and TRBJ2-7, with D perhaps matching TRBD2 (6 bases). This CDR3 has 15 residues. The V gene's germline CDR1 is SQVTM and CDR2 ANQGSEA. V lost 4 bases and J 4 bases, leaving 20 bases between the germline ends. Here the CDR3 reads CSVVGTGVVGYEQYF. The CDR3 DNA reads as TGCAGCGTTGTAGGGACGGGGGTTGTGGGATACGAGCAGTACTTC.

The rearrangement joins TRBV28 to TRBJ2-7; 9 nucleotides line up with TRBD2. The CDR3 length is 15 residues. The germline V gene encodes CDR1 MDHEN and CDR2 SYDVKM. Losses at the gene ends were 3 bases for V and 5 bases for J; bases not matched to a gene: 8. The CDR3 nucleotides are TGTGCCAGCAGTTTGATAAGCGGGGGGCCCGACGAGCAGTACTTC. Translated, it gives CASSLISGGPDEQYF.

The chain couples TRBV5-1 to TRBJ1-3; D gene unclear. The germline V gene has CDR1 SGHRS and CDR2 YFSETQ. The CDR3 runs 14 residues. Trimming took 4 bases from V and 2 from J, leaving 10 bases between them. This chain's CDR3 is CASSSGNAGNTIYF. The CDR3 DNA follows: TGCGCCAGCAGCAGCGGGAACGCTGGAAACACCATATATTTT.

This clone was recorded only once. The V and J genes are TRBV5-1 and TRBJ2-7, with 12 bases aligning to TRBD2. V gave up 2 bases and J gave up 4 bases; unmatched junction bases: 13. Germline V gene sequence: CDR1 SGHRS, CDR2 YFSETQ. The CDR3 totals 18 residues. The CDR3 protein is CASSLSPSGRAFNYEQYF. CDR3 nucleotides: TGCGCCAGCAGCTTATCTCCTAGCGGGAGGGCCTTTAATTACGAGCAGTACTTC.

Regarding this clone: Other DNA sequences in this sample translate to the same CDR3. J is TRBJ2-7 and V is TRBV5-1, with a tentative D call TRBD1 (6 bases). V lost 3 bases and J lost 4, with 11 bases in between. The CDR3 extends over 13 amino acids. The V gene's germline CDR1 is SGHRS and CDR2 YFSETQ. The chain's CDR3 is CASSSQGLYEQYF. The CDR3 nucleotides read TGCGCCAGCAGCTCCCAGGGGTTGTACGAGCAGTACTTC.

The chain has TRBV6-2 or TRBV6-3 and TRBJ2-2, with D possibly TRBD2 on 5 matching bases. Looked up from germline, CDR1 is MNHEY and CDR2 is SVGEGT. The CDR3 consists of 13 residues. V lost 5 bases to trimming and J lost 6 bases, with 10 bases between them. CDR3 sequence reads: CASSDTSAGELFF. The CDR3 DNA reads TGTGCCAGCAGTGATACTAGTGCCGGGGAGCTGTTTTTT.

The chain is built from TRBV5-6 and TRBJ2-5; 10 bases match TRBD2. The germline V gene has CDR1 SGHDT and CDR2 YYEEEE. There are 15 residues in the CDR3. V gave up 0 bases and J gave up 4 bases; unmatched junction bases: 3. The CDR3 bases are TGTGCCAGCAGCTTGGTGGCTAGCGGGAGAGAGACCCAGTACTTC. This codes for CASSLVASGRETQYF. Full variable domain (remainder filled in from reference TRBV5-6 and TRBJ2-5): DAGVTQSPTHLIKTRGQQVTLRCSPKSGHDTVSWYQQALGQGPQFIFQYYEEEERQRGNFPDRFSGHQFPNYSSELNVNALLLGDSALYLCASSLVASGRETQYFGPGTRLLVL.

J is TRBJ1-4 and V is TRBV29-1; no reliable D call. V was clipped by 4 bases and J by 6 bases, with 12 bases between them. This CDR3 spans 13 amino acids. CDR1 SQVTM and CDR2 ANQGSEA come from the germline V gene. The CDR3 DNA follows: TGCAGCGTTGTACGCGGGGAGCATGAAAAACTGTTTTTT. Translated: CSVVRGEHEKLFF.

CDR3 sequence (DNA): TGTGCCAGCAGCGGACCGCCCGGGACTAGCGGGAGCCGATCGGGGGAGCTGTTTTTT. It codes for CASSGPPGTSGSRSGELFF. This rearrangement joins TRBV7-9 to TRBJ2-2; 14 bases align to TRBD2. Trimming took 5 bases from V and 8 from J; bases not matched to a gene: 16. The CDR3 runs 19 residues. Germline V lookup: CDR1 SEHNR, CDR2 FQNEAQ (reference sequence).

This rearrangement joins TRBV27 to TRBJ2-2; 7 bases are shared with TRBD1. The ends lost 5 bases at V and 3 bases at J; junction bases unmatched: 12. Germline CDR1 and CDR2: MNHEY and SMNVEV (reference sequence). The CDR3 contains 17 residues. The CDR3 loop is CASSPTHRGMDTGELFF. The CDR3 nucleotides are TGTGCCAGCAGTCCTACTCACAGGGGAATGGACACCGGGGAGCTGTTTTTT.

The genes are TRBV2 and TRBJ2-2, with D perhaps TRBD2 (6 bases). V lost 6 bases and J 4 bases, leaving 15 bases between the germline ends. The CDR3 is made up of 15 amino acids. Per the germline V gene, CDR1 is SNHLY and CDR2 is FYNNEI. The CDR3 DNA reads as TGTGCCAGCAGGGAGTCGAACGGGGGCACCGGGGAGCTGTTTTTT. This codes for CASRESNGGTGELFF.

This clone has a single count. V and J are TRBV29-1 and TRBJ1-1; possibly TRBD1 for D (5 bases). Trimming shortened V by 0 bases and J by 5 bases, and 13 bases separated the two germline ends. Germline lookup yields CDR1 SQVTM and CDR2 ANQGSEA. The CDR3 runs to 14 residues. The CDR3 sequence: CSVEDRFGGTEAFF. CDR3 nucleotides: TGCAGCGTTGAAGATAGGTTTGGGGGGACTGAAGCTTTCTTT. Full variable domain (rest looked up from reference TRBV29-1 and TRBJ1-1): SAVISQKPSRDICQRGTSLTIQCQVDSQVTMMFWYRQQPGQSLTLIATANQGSEATYESGFVIDKFPISRPNLTFSTLTVSNMSPEDSSIYLCSVEDRFGGTEAFFGQGTRLTVV.